Following are 20 T cell receptor beta chains from one sample sequenced in a study of shared clonotypes between healthy human individuals (dated by TCRdb to the early 2020s). The library relied on the immunoSEQ multiplex PCR assay. TCRdb obtained this table from immuneACCESS and retained in-frame rearrangements with V and J assigned. These tables miss some clones; where compared with another copy, unresolved V genes account for less than half of the shortfall, and the remainder is unexplained. The sample table records 450,000 or so clones; roughly four fifths of these occur just once. The ten largest clones take up more than 10% of the sample. Sequenced material: PBMCs. The receptors were gathered from a woman in her forties in good health. Some clones in this sample may be carry-over from other donors' samples.

The chain employs TRBV4-2 and TRBJ2-7, with D unclear. This CDR3 is built from 15 residues. Germline-derived CDR1 and CDR2 are LGHNA and YNFKEQ. V was clipped by 0 bases and J by 2 bases, with 11 bases between them. CDR3 DNA sequence: TGTGCCAGCAGCCAAGAGGCGGCAGCGACCTACGAGCAGTACTTC. Its translation is CASSQEAAATYEQYF.

The chain employs TRBV7-2 and TRBJ2-3; D is unresolved. Germline V lookup: CDR1 SGHTA, CDR2 FQGNSA. The CDR3 covers 12 residues. Deletions cut 6 bases from V and 5 bases from J, with 9 bases between. CDR3 residues: CASSHPRDTQYF. In DNA form, the CDR3 reads TGTGCCAGCAGTCACCCCCGAGATACGCAGTATTTT.

The chain has TRBV18 and TRBJ1-5, with D possibly being TRBD1 (5 bases). Germline V gene sequence: CDR1 KGHSH, CDR2 LQKENI. Deletions cut 1 base from V and 3 bases from J, with 7 bases between. CDR3 size: 14 residues. The CDR3 reads CASSPQGPNQPQHF. CDR3 nucleotide sequence: TGTGCCAGCTCACCACAGGGGCCCAATCAGCCCCAGCATTTT.

The J gene is TRBJ1-1, the V gene TRBV10-2; possibly TRBD1 for D (6 bases). This CDR3 has 12 residues. Trimming took 8 bases from V and 0 from J, leaving 7 bases between them. Germline V gene data show CDR1 as WSHSY and CDR2 as SAAADI. CDR3 loop: CASQGLNTEAFF. The CDR3 bases are TGCGCCAGCCAGGGGTTGAACACTGAAGCTTTCTTT.

This chain connects TRBV18 to TRBJ2-7, with D maybe TRBD1 (6 bases). Germline V gene data show CDR1 as KGHSH and CDR2 as LQKENI. Between the trimmed V and J ends, which lost 3 bases and 5 bases, there was a span of 11 bases. The CDR3 consists of 13 residues. The CDR3 reads CASSPAGGHEQYF. The CDR3 nucleotides are TGTGCCAGCTCACCCGCTGGGGGCCACGAGCAGTACTTC.

This chain uses TRBV19 with TRBJ2-1; no firm D call. This CDR3 has 14 amino acids. Between the trimmed V and J ends, which lost 3 bases and 3 bases, there was a span of 9 bases. Per germline, CDR1 LNHDA and CDR2 SQIVND (reference sequence). The CDR3 DNA follows: TGTGCCAGTAGTATGGATCAGAACTACAATGAGCAGTTCTTC. Its translation is CASSMDQNYNEQFF.

This chain links TRBV27 with TRBJ2-1; 8 positions match TRBD1. The CDR3 contains 14 residues. Trimming took 6 bases from V and 4 from J; bases not matched to a gene: 5. Germline loops: CDR1 MNHEY, CDR2 SMNVEV (reference sequence). The CDR3 is CASSQGATYNEQFF. As DNA, the CDR3 is TGTGCCAGCAGCCAGGGGGCTACGTACAATGAGCAGTTCTTC.

The V and J genes are TRBV2 and TRBJ2-4, with 11 bases that match TRBD1. The length of the CDR3 is 13 residues. From germline, CDR1 is SNHLY and CDR2 FYNNEI. Trimming removed 6 bases from V and 8 bases from J; junction bases left unmatched: 3. This CDR3 is CASRGTGGYIQYF. The CDR3 bases are TGTGCCAGCAGGGGGACAGGGGGGTACATTCAGTACTTC.

The chain recombines TRBV20-1 with TRBJ1-2; maybe TRBD1 (6 bases). The CDR3 sequence is 11 residues long. V lost 3 bases to trimming and J lost 7 bases, with 9 bases between them. In germline, CDR1 is DFQATT, CDR2 SNEGSKA (reference sequence). The CDR3 loop reads CSARRGFGYTF. The CDR3 coding sequence is TGCAGTGCTAGGAGGGGGTTTGGCTACACCTTC.

As concerns this clone: With a far larger clone one base away, a read error is the likely cause. The same CDR3 arises from other DNA sequences in this sample as well. The V and J genes are TRBV7-3 and TRBJ2-3; either TRBD1 or TRBD2 may fit D (5 bases each). Trimming removed 3 bases at V and 2 bases at J, with 6 bases between. The germline V gene encodes CDR1 SGHTA and CDR2 FQGTGA. The CDR3 extends over 13 amino acids. The CDR3 reads CASSLGVTDTQYF. DNA of the CDR3: TGTGCCAGCAGCTTGGGGGTCACAGATACGCAGTATTTT.

As concerns this clone: One base separates it from a far larger clone, so it is likely a read error. Other DNA sequences from this sample encode an identical CDR3 as well. The chain combines TRBV11-2 with TRBJ2-7; 7 bases match TRBD1. From germline, CDR1 is SGHAT and CDR2 FQNNGV. The length of the CDR3 is 15 residues. The CDR3 region is CASSILRDRAYEQYF. The CDR3 bases are TGTGCCAGCAGCATCCTCCGGGACAGAGCCTATGAGCAGTACTTC.

This clone was counted many times. This chain links TRBV23-1 with TRBJ2-7; 7 positions match TRBD2. TRBV23-1 is given ORF status, its function remaining uncertain. The ends lost 9 bases at V and 3 bases at J; junction bases unmatched: 11. CDR3 length: 14 amino acids. The CDR3 spells CASPLADPSYEQYF. The CDR3 nucleotides read TGCGCCAGTCCCCTAGCGGATCCTAGCTACGAGCAGTACTTC.

This chain connects TRBV28 to TRBJ1-1; 10 positions match TRBD1. Per germline, CDR1 MDHEN and CDR2 SYDVKM. V was pared by 4 bases and J by 2 bases, with 4 bases of the junction left unmatched. CDR3 size: 15 residues. The CDR3 spells CASSWGQGRNTEAFF. The DNA of the CDR3 is TGTGCCAGCAGTTGGGGACAGGGGCGCAACACTGAAGCTTTCTTT.

Points on this clone: A junction end diverges from the germline sequence, so it may reflect a read error. This sequence joins TRBV28 and TRBJ1-4; 10 bases map to TRBD1. The germline gives CDR1 MDHEN, CDR2 SYDVKM. The CDR3 has 15 amino acids. The CDR3 is CASSSGTGVMQKLLF. The CDR3 bases are TGTGCCAGCAGCTCCGGGACAGGGGTAATGCAAAAACTGCTTTTT.

With respect to this clone: A much larger clonotype is one base distant, so this may be a read error. This chain uses TRBV7-2 with TRBJ2-3; D gene ambiguous. This CDR3 is 14 amino acids long. V dropped 3 bases and J dropped 0 bases, with 7 bases sitting between them. The V gene's germline CDR1 is SGHTA and CDR2 FQGNSA. This chain's CDR3 is CASSLATSTDTQYF. CDR3 bases: TGTGCCAGCAGCTTGGCGACTAGCACAGATACGCAGTATTTT.

The chain combines TRBV15 with TRBJ2-7; tentatively, D is TRBD2 (7 bases). The length of the CDR3 is 14 residues. The V gene's germline CDR1 is LNHNV and CDR2 YYDKDF (reference sequence). V lost 4 bases to trimming and J lost 5 bases, with 15 bases between them. CDR3 amino acids: CATSKGGVYDEQYF. The CDR3 nucleotides are TGTGCCACCAGCAAGGGGGGGGTGTATGACGAGCAGTACTTC.

The CDR3 protein is CASSFQWADGYEQYF. CDR3 in DNA: TGTGCCAGTAGTTTTCAGTGGGCTGACGGATACGAGCAGTACTTC. V gene TRBV19 combines with J gene TRBJ2-5, with no clear D. TRBJ2-7 explains the end of the DNA better; the J call may be wrong. The CDR3 consists of 15 residues. Per the germline V gene, CDR1 is LNHDA and CDR2 is SQIVND (reference sequence).

This rearrangement joins TRBV7-8 to TRBJ2-7; D ambiguous. Germline V gives CDR1 SGHVS, CDR2 FQNEAQ. V lost 2 bases to trimming and J lost 6 bases, with 8 bases between them. The CDR3 has 12 amino acids. This CDR3 reads CASSLRTAEQYF. The CDR3 bases are TGTGCCAGCAGCTTACGTACAGCCGAGCAGTACTTC.

The rearrangement links TRBV9 to TRBJ2-5, with TRBD2 identical over 7 bases. J lost 5 bases, V lost 4 bases, and 2 bases had no gene match. There are 12 residues in the CDR3. Per germline, CDR1 SGDLS and CDR2 YYNGEE. In nucleotides, the CDR3 is TGTGCCAGCAGCCCGCGGGGGGAGACCCAGTACTTC. Translating gives CASSPRGETQYF. Using reference TRBV9 and TRBJ2-5 for the parts outside the CDR3, the full variable domain is DSGVTQTPKHLITATGQRVTLRCSPRSGDLSVYWYQQSLDQGLQFLIQYYNGEERAKGNILERFSAQQFPDLHSELNLSSLELGDSALYFCASSPRGETQYFGPGTRLLVL.

Points on this clone: It may be a read error: a sequence one base away is much more abundant. This specimen includes other DNA sequences encoding the same CDR3. CDR3 sequence: CASSVGGRRNEKLFF. The CDR3 DNA reads as TGTGCCAGCAGCGTAGGTGGGCGCAGGAATGAAAAACTGTTTTTT. The chain links TRBV9 to TRBJ1-4; D call uncertain. Trimming stripped 0 bases from V and 5 bases from J, with 11 bases between. Germline CDR1 and CDR2: SGDLS and YYNGEE. The CDR3 runs to 15 residues.